Listed below are T cell receptor beta chains from one sample, sequenced in a study of siplizumab effects on memory and regulatory T cells. Generated by immunoSEQ multiplex PCR, the TCRdb table keeps only in-frame clones and is missing some. The data show tens of thousands of clones, roughly 97% seen once. The sequencing input was naive CD8+ T cells sorted from blood. The source of these receptors is a human donor in good health. Both conserved end residues are part of each CDR3. Size is stated for part of the rows, as once, few or many counts, or as a class when the clone is expanded.

v_call clone_size cdr3_aa
TRBV21-1 once CASKISDRVNSPLHF
TRBV11-3 . CASSRTGTGKQYF
TRBV7-8 . CASSLRLATDTQYF
TRBV7-9 . CASSLVPQGSGYEQYF
TRBV5-1 . CASSFLWEGGKDTEAFF
TRBV13 . CASSLGLAGKETQYF
TRBV6-6 once CASSSGDTEAFF
TRBV2 . CASSHGTGDGVGQPQHF
TRBV25-1 . CASSAGITEAFF
TRBV9 . CASSVEGAGNSPLHF
TRBV21-1 . CASSKALRGRYGYTF
TRBV19 . CASSIGGSEQFF
TRBV5-6 . CASNAGDTPKGITGELFF
TRBV19 few CASSTRDSSNQPQHF
TRBV27 . CASSLSASGLDYGYTF
TRBV13 . CASSFDRGRQTQYF
TRBV29-1 . CSVVTEKGILHF
TRBV27 . CASRTDAGHYGYTF